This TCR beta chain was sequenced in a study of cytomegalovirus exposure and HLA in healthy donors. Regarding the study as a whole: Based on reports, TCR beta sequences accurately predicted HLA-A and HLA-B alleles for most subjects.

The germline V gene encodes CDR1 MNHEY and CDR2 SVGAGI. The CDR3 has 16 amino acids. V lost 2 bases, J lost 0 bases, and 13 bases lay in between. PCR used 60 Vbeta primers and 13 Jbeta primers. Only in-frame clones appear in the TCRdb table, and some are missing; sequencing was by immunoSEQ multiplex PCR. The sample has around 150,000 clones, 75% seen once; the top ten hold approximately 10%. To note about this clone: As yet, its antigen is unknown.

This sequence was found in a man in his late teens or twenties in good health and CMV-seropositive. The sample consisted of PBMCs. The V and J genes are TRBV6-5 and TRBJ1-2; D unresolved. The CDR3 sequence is CASSYSGIGANYGYTF. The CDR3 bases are TGTGCCAGCAGTTACAGTGGGATCGGGGCTAACTATGGCTACACCTTC.